This TCR beta chain was observed in a study of blood T cells in healthy people across ages. Looking at the study overall: Template-switching capture recovered about one barcoded beta molecule per two T cells.

Each sample gave at least 6.5 million isolated PBMCs. The germline gives CDR1 SGHAT, CDR2 FQNNGV. This CDR3 region has 17 residues. V was pared by 0 bases and J by 0 bases, with 9 bases between. A second about 6 to 12 cycle PCR used barcoded and J-beta primers. TCRdb processed the 5' RACE reads anew with MiXCR; each CDR3 protein has one entry. The sample yields around 790,000 distinct CDR3 sequences, roughly 44% seen once. On this clonotype itself: Antigen specificity is unknown.

General study results and limits: Diversity was estimated from one million T cells, and these estimates were considered underestimates.

Sequenced: blood. This sequence joins TRBV11-2 and TRBJ2-6, with a weak D call TRBD1 (6 bases). The clonotype comes from a man aged 55 to 70 in good health. CDR3 protein: CASSLEGHRSGANVLTF. The DNA for the CDR3 is TGTGCCAGCAGCTTAGAGGGACACCGCTCTGGGGCCAACGTCCTGACTTTC.